Presented here are 18 T cell receptor beta chains from one specimen sequenced in a study of T cell responses to AZD1222 COVID-19 vaccine. Data came from immunoSEQ multiplex PCR; TCRdb stores just in-frame clones and leaves some out. The table shows tens of thousands of clones, with nearly 90% occurring only once. The sample was peripheral blood, taken on day 0 of AZD1222 vaccination. All receptors derive from an adult in good health.

This rearrangement joins TRBV11-3 to TRBJ2-1; D is uncertain. The CDR3 covers 13 residues. The germline V gene has CDR1 SGHNT and CDR2 YENEEA. The V gene lost 7 bases and the J gene lost 7 bases, with 14 bases spanning the gap. CDR3 sequence: CASTNGNENEQFF. The CDR3 DNA reads TGTGCCAGCACAAACGGTAACGAAAATGAGCAGTTCTTC.

The CDR3: CASSQGRPYEQYF. For the CDR3, the DNA is TGCGCCAGCAGCCAAGGACGCCCCTACGAGCAGTACTTC. This rearrangement joins TRBV4-1 to TRBJ2-7; D unclear. This CDR3 is 13 amino acids long. The V gene lost 1 base and the J gene lost 2 bases, with 6 bases spanning the gap. From germline, CDR1 is MGHRA and CDR2 YSYEKL.

This chain uses TRBV9 with TRBJ2-1; D remains unclear. The V gene lost 4 bases and the J gene lost 5 bases, with 10 bases spanning the gap. The CDR3 extends over 13 amino acids. Germline loops: CDR1 SGDLS, CDR2 YYNGEE. CDR3 in amino acids: CASSLRGDNEQFF. DNA of the CDR3: TGTGCCAGCAGCTTACGAGGAGACAATGAGCAGTTCTTC.

This chain connects TRBV3-1 (or the pseudogene TRBV3-2) to TRBJ2-7; 11 bases agree with TRBD1. V lost 4 bases, J lost 5 bases, and 4 bases stayed unmatched. The CDR3 covers 14 residues. CDR1 LGHDT and CDR2 YNNKEL come from the germline V gene (reference sequence). The DNA for the CDR3 is TGTGCCAGCAGCCGGGGACAGGGGGAGGACGAGCAGTACTTC. This translates into CASSRGQGEDEQYF.

This clone appeared a few times. The V gene is TRBV5-6, the J gene TRBJ1-2; 9 bases line up with TRBD1. Germline V CDR1 and CDR2: SGHDT, YYEEEE. V shed 4 bases and J 5 bases; nucleotides not matched to a gene: 6. CDR3 length: 14 residues. CDR3 nucleotides: TGTGCCAGCAGCAGGGACAGGGCGGGATATGGCTACACCTTC. Protein sequence: CASSRDRAGYGYTF.

V is TRBV2 and J is TRBJ2-2; 11 positions match TRBD2. Germline V gives CDR1 SNHLY, CDR2 FYNNEI. This CDR3 has 16 amino acids. V lost 10 bases to trimming and J lost 3 bases; unmatched junction nucleotides: 10. The CDR3: CATRGASGGYTGELFF. The CDR3 DNA reads as TGTGCCACCCGGGGGGCTAGCGGGGGGTACACCGGGGAGCTGTTTTTT.

This clone came up once. The chain combines TRBV20-1 with TRBJ2-1, with unresolved D. Trimming pared 7 bases from V and 7 bases from J, leaving 8 bases between. Per the germline V gene, CDR1 is DFQATT and CDR2 is SNEGSKA (reference sequence). The CDR3 has 10 residues. DNA of the CDR3: TGCAGTGTTAAAAGGAATGAGCAGTTCTTC. Its translation: CSVKRNEQFF.

This clone is a singleton in its sample. The rearrangement links TRBV12-3 or TRBV12-4 to TRBJ2-1, with D unclear. V was pared by 1 base and J by 9 bases, with 7 bases between. CDR3 length equals 12 residues. CDR3 region: CASSLGLGEQFF. The DNA for the CDR3 is TGTGCCAGCAGTTTAGGGCTTGGTGAGCAGTTCTTC.

The chain carries TRBV7-8 and TRBJ1-5; tentative D call: TRBD1 (5 bases). CDR1 SGHVS and CDR2 FQNEAQ come from the germline V gene. V was cut by 2 bases and J by 7 bases, with 21 bases left in between. The CDR3 totals 17 residues. The CDR3 is CASSLRSGGEGRQPQHF. The CDR3 DNA sequence: TGTGCCAGCAGCTTACGGTCGGGGGGGGAGGGAAGACAGCCCCAGCATTTT. Based on the CDR3 plus reference TRBV7-8 and TRBJ1-5, the full variable domain is GAGVSQSPRYKVAKRGQDVALRCDPISGHVSLFWYQQALGQGPEFLTYFQNEAQLDKSGLPSDRFFAERPEGSVSTLKIQRTQQEDSAVYLCASSLRSGGEGRQPQHFGDGTRLSIL.

CDR3 DNA: TGTGCCACCAGCAGAGGGGATACGCAGTATTTT. Protein product: CATSRGDTQYF. The genes are TRBV15 and TRBJ2-3; unclear D gene. Germline V gives CDR1 LNHNV, CDR2 YYDKDF (reference sequence). Trimming took off 1 base at V and 6 bases at J, with 2 bases between the two ends. The CDR3 has 11 amino acids.

The sample holds one count of this clone. The chain carries TRBV21-1 and TRBJ1-1. TRBV21-1 is a pseudogene locus. This CDR3 has 14 amino acids. CDR3 DNA: TGTGCCAGCAGCATTCAAGGTGGGGGGACTGAAGCTTTCTTT. Protein: CASSIQGGGTEAFF.

The rearrangement uses TRBV5-1 and TRBJ2-3; 13 nucleotides agree with TRBD2. CDR1 and CDR2 (germline): SGHRS, YFSETQ. This CDR3 has 14 residues. Trimming removed 5 bases from V and 4 bases from J; junction bases left unmatched: 1. In nucleotides, the CDR3 is TGCGCCAGCAGAGGACTAGCGGGGGCAGATACGCAGTATTTT. Translating it yields CASRGLAGADTQYF.

The chain has TRBV30 and TRBJ1-2; D remains ambiguous. Trimming stripped 2 bases from V and 3 bases from J, with 13 bases between. Germline-derived CDR1 and CDR2 are GTSNPN and SVGIG (reference sequence). The CDR3 has 14 amino acids. CDR3 amino acids: CAWSPGVKDYGYTF. The CDR3 DNA is TGTGCCTGGAGTCCTGGGGTTAAGGACTATGGCTACACCTTC.

V usage is TRBV2 and J usage is TRBJ2-3; 9 nucleotides align to TRBD2. There are 16 residues in the CDR3. Per the germline V gene, CDR1 is SNHLY and CDR2 is FYNNEI. Unmatched junction bases numbered 14, after V lost 10 bases and J lost 3 bases. CDR3 nucleotide sequence: TGTGCCACCGCAAGGGGGGTAGCGGGGGATACAGATACGCAGTATTTT. Translation gives CATARGVAGDTDTQYF.

In DNA, the CDR3 is TGTGCCAGCAGCGACAGGGGGTCCTACGAGCAGTACTTC. Translated: CASSDRGSYEQYF. This rearrangement joins TRBV7-2 to TRBJ2-7; 9 bases are shared with TRBD1. The V segment lost 5 bases and the J segment 1 base; nucleotides outside the gene matches: 0. This CDR3 region has 13 residues. Germline lookup yields CDR1 SGHTA and CDR2 FQGNSA.

In this sample, this clone turned up a few times. The J gene is TRBJ2-5, the V gene TRBV7-3, with D maybe TRBD1 (6 bases). The CDR3 runs 14 residues. CDR1 and CDR2 from the germline V gene are SGHTA and FQGTGA. V lost 5 bases and J lost 2, with 12 bases in between. The CDR3 coding sequence is TGTGCCAGCAGCCCCCGCGGACAGCAAGAGACCCAGTACTTC. This sequence encodes CASSPRGQQETQYF.

V gene TRBV18 combines with J gene TRBJ1-1; D is perhaps TRBD1 (6 bases). Germline loops: CDR1 KGHSH, CDR2 LQKENI. The CDR3 contains 16 residues. The V and J ends lost 0 bases and 6 bases respectively, with 17 bases between them. This CDR3 reads CASSPPGMGQQAEAFF. The CDR3, as DNA: TGTGCCAGCTCACCACCGGGAATGGGACAACAGGCTGAAGCTTTCTTT.

The chain combines TRBV4-3 with TRBJ1-6; TRBD1 is a possible D gene (5 bases). The CDR3 extends over 19 amino acids. Trimming left V 0 bases short and J 1 base short, with 16 bases between. In germline, CDR1 is LGHNA, CDR2 YSLEER. The CDR3 here is CASSQDSEAGRSYNSPLHF. The CDR3 DNA is TGCGCCAGCAGCCAAGATTCGGAGGCAGGGCGATCCTATAATTCACCCCTCCACTTT.